A selection of T cell receptor beta chains follows, all from one sample in a study of blood T cell repertoires in COVID-19. The table came from immunoSEQ multiplex PCR; TCRdb's copy has only in-frame clones and leaves some out. The sample includes tens of thousands of clones, about nine tenths of them seen just once. Sample: peripheral blood. The receptor set was obtained from a woman in her fifties or sixties with active or convalescent COVID-19. CDR3s include the opening cysteine and the closing phenylalanine or tryptophan. A D gene is named only where the DNA matches it firmly. Some rows mark clone size as missing; the rest say once, few, many or name a class of expanded clone.

j_call v_call cdr3_length d_call clone_size cdr3_aa cdr3_nt
TRBJ1-5 TRBV5-8 18 TRBD1 NA CASSLHITGGQGNQPQHF TGTGCCAGCAGCTTACATATAACAGGGGGACAGGGCAATCAGCCCCAGCATTTT
TRBJ2-2 TRBV25-1 15 NA NA CASSESVSNTGELFF TGTGCCAGCAGTGAATCTGTCTCGAACACCGGGGAGCTGTTTTTT
TRBJ1-2 TRBV7-3 13 TRBD1 NA CASSLNRGDGYTF TGTGCCAGCAGCTTAAACAGGGGGGATGGCTACACCTTC
TRBJ1-1 TRBV11-3 15 TRBD1 NA CASSLEGQGVTEAFF TGTGCCAGCAGCTTAGAGGGACAGGGAGTCACTGAAGCTTTCTTT
TRBJ2-1 TRBV7-6 16 TRBD2 NA CASSLSGRVAYNEQFF TGTGCCAGCAGCTTGAGCGGGAGGGTCGCCTACAATGAGCAGTTCTTC
TRBJ2-7 TRBV10-3 15 NA NA CAISESDSLFHEQYF TGTGCCATCAGTGAGTCTGACAGTCTTTTCCACGAGCAGTACTTC
TRBJ2-5 TRBV9 13 NA NA CASSANRVETQYF TGTGCCAGCAGCGCAAACAGGGTAGAGACCCAGTACTTC
TRBJ2-7 TRBV27 13 NA NA CASSLYREYEQYF TGTGCCAGCAGTTTATACAGGGAATACGAGCAGTACTTC
TRBJ2-7 TRBV7-2 14 TRBD2 NA CASSPTSPSYEQYF TGTGCCAGCAGCCCGACTAGCCCGAGCTACGAGCAGTACTTC
TRBJ2-7 TRBV28 15 TRBD1 once CASSDVTGGYYEQYF TGTGCCAGCAGTGATGTCACAGGGGGCTACTACGAGCAGTACTTC
TRBJ2-7 TRBV29-1 15 TRBD2 NA CSVEGTSGNSYEQYF TGCAGCGTGGAAGGGACTAGCGGGAACTCCTACGAGCAGTACTTC
TRBJ2-3 TRBV9 17 NA NA CASSLGLGGAHTDTQYF TGTGCCAGCAGCCTCGGGTTGGGGGGAGCTCACACAGATACGCAGTATTTT